The sequence of this T cell receptor beta chain was determined in a study of beta chain features in type 1 diabetes. Trimming pared 6 bases from V and 0 bases from J, leaving 12 bases between. The CDR3 is 15 residues long. From germline, CDR1 is KGHSH and CDR2 LQKENI. The investigators reverse transcribed all of the isolated RNA, so they sequenced expressed TCRB transcripts. Sequencing used immunoSEQ multiplex PCR; TCRdb keeps in-frame clones, though not all of them. The sample includes about 930,000 clones, roughly 16% of them seen just once. J is TRBJ2-1 and V is TRBV18; TRBD2 might be the D (5 bases). The sequenced sample was naive CD4+ T cells from blood. The receptor was isolated from a woman between 18 and 30 years old in good health. CDR3 sequence (DNA): TGTGCCAGCTCCGTTACTAGGAGCTCCTACAATGAGCAGTTCTTC. Encoded protein: CASSVTRSSYNEQFF.